This T cell receptor (beta chain) was sequenced in a study of blood T cell repertoires in COVID-19. Study overall: There were acute and convalescent COVID-19 samples, and they came from the United States, Italy and Spain. In each case, the material was cDNA or gDNA derived from T cells, B-cell-depleted T cells, or PBMCs.

Germline V gives CDR1 SGHKS, CDR2 YYEKEE (reference sequence). The CDR3 totals 13 residues. V gave up 7 bases and J gave up 4 bases, with 14 bases separating them. The table came from immunoSEQ multiplex PCR; TCRdb's copy has only in-frame clones and leaves some out. The sample consists of approximately 150,000 clones, roughly 83% of them appearing once. Enrollees, roughly 18 to 89 years old, lived in about two dozen US areas. Participants had their cohort set by participant-reported clinical history. The clonotype comes from a man between 65 and 79 years old who had been exposed to COVID-19. This chain uses TRBV5-5 with TRBJ1-2; D gene uncertain. Material: PBMCs or T cells enriched from blood (not recorded which). CDR3 in amino acids: CASSSGAAYGYTF. The CDR3 bases are TGTGCCAGCTCCTCGGGTGCTGCCTATGGCTACACCTTC.